This T cell receptor (beta chain) comes out of a study of T cells in Graves' hyperthyroidism and ophthalmopathy. Notes on the study in general: Blood also held most thyroid clonotypes expanded beyond 0.001. Ophthalmopathy and stable hyperthyroidism were separated by a 13 V-J model.

The length of the CDR3 is 14 residues. CDR1 is LGHDT and CDR2 is YNNKEL in the germline V gene (reference sequence). Trimming removed 1 base from V and 2 bases from J, with 9 bases in between. The CDR3 regions of TCR beta were amplified from RNA transcripts. A set of HTBI primers served as the primers for a first-round RT-PCR of the TCR CDR3. TCRdb redid the calling of the multiplex PCR reads with MiXCR, one entry per CDR3 protein. The sample includes 450,000 to 700,000 distinct CDR3 sequences, about 45% of them seen just once. This clonotype was seen a few times. No antigen is known for it. This receptor was obtained from an adult woman with Graves' disease, either hyperthyroidism or ophthalmopathy (not recorded which). This sequence joins TRBV3-1 and TRBJ2-7; D not resolved. The material sequenced was peripheral blood or thyroid tissue (not recorded which). The CDR3 sequence: CASSQVQETYEQYF. CDR3 coding DNA: TGTGCCAGCAGCCAAGTTCAGGAGACCTACGAGCAGTACTTC.